This is a list of T cell receptor beta chains from one sample in a study of spatial heterogeneity in lung cancer. Via MiXCR, TCRdb re-called the 5' RACE reads, giving one row per CDR3 protein. Among about 23,000 distinct CDR3 sequences listed, less than 3.5% were seen once. Material: PBMCs, obtained at surgery. These receptors originate from a female donor with early-stage non-small cell lung cancer. Each CDR3 is given with its conserved first and last residue. D genes are given only for firm matches. The size entry gives how often the clone was seen (once, few, many) or a class if it is expanded.

>many|NA|TRBV20-1|TRBJ2-4
CSAIKGSGIQYF
TGCAGTGCTATAAAAGGATCTGGCATTCAGTACTTC
>many|NA|TRBV20-1|TRBJ2-5
CSARGTHRETQYF
TGCAGTGCTAGAGGTACCCATAGGGAGACCCAGTACTTC
>many|NA|TRBV27|TRBJ1-5
CASSPQIGQPQHF
TGTGCCAGCAGTCCCCAAATCGGGCAGCCCCAGCATTTT
>many|NA|TRBV7-2|TRBJ2-1
CASSLVGYSPPEQFF
TGTGCCAGCAGCTTAGTGGGCTATTCTCCCCCTGAGCAGTTCTTC
>many|NA|TRBV6-6|TRBJ1-5
CASSYDRDQPQHF
TGTGCCAGCAGTTACGACAGAGATCAGCCCCAGCATTTT
>many|NA|TRBV7-6|TRBJ2-7
CASSLVAQGSYEQYF
TGTGCCAGCAGCTTAGTTGCACAGGGTAGCTACGAGCAGTACTTC
>many|NA|TRBV20-1|TRBJ2-3
CSARVGGRTDTQYF
TGCAGTGCTAGAGTCGGGGGGCGCACAGATACGCAGTATTTT
>many|NA|TRBV18|TRBJ2-1
CASSGGRGPLVEQFF
TGTGCCAGCTCAGGAGGCCGGGGGCCCCTGGTTGAGCAGTTCTTC
>many|NA|TRBV28|TRBJ2-2
CASTHREWGTGELFF
TGTGCCAGCACCCATCGGGAGTGGGGCACCGGGGAGCTGTTTTTT
>many|TRBD2|TRBV5-1|TRBJ2-5
CASSPGLTSGSTETQYF
TGCGCCAGCAGCCCTGGATTGACTAGCGGGAGCACGGAGACCCAGTACTTC
>many|TRBD1|TRBV7-9|TRBJ1-2
CASSRTGNYGYTF
TGTGCCAGCAGCCGGACAGGAAACTATGGCTACACCTTC